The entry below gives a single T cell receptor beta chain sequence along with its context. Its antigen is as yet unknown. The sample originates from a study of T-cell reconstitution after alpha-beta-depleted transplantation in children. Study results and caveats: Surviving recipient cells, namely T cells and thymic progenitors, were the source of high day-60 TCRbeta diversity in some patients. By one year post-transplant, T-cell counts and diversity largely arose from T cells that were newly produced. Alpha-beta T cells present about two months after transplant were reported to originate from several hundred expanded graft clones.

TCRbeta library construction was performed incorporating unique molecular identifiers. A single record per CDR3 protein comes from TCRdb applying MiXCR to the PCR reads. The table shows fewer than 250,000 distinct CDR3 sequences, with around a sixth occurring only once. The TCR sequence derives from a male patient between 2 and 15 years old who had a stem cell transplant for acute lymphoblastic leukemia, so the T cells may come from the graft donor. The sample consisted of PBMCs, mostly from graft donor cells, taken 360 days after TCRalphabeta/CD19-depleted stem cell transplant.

The CDR3, as DNA: TGCAGTGCCCCGGGACAGATCAATGAGCAGTTCTTC. It translates to CSAPGQINEQFF. The chain combines TRBV20-1 with TRBJ2-1, with TRBD1 matching 7 bases. Germline CDR1 and CDR2: DFQATT and SNEGSKA (reference sequence). CDR3 length: 12 residues. The V gene end was trimmed by 6 bases and the J gene end by 6 bases; junction bases not matched to a gene: 5.